This T cell receptor beta chain emerged from a study of blood T cell repertoires in COVID-19. The assay was immunoSEQ multiplex PCR, and TCRdb's table has in-frame clones only and misses some. Found here are 80,000 or so clones, roughly 87% of them singletons; the top ten hold approximately 2%. The CDR3 has 12 amino acids. Germline CDR1 is SEHNR and CDR2 is FQNEAQ (reference sequence). V was cut by 5 bases and J by 6 bases, with 10 bases left in between. The chain joins TRBV7-9 to TRBJ1-2, with D uncertain. The sequenced sample was peripheral blood. The receptor comes from a middle-aged man with acute or convalescent COVID-19. The CDR3 DNA reads TGTGCCAGCAGCCAGGCCGGGGATGGCTACACCTTC. This gives the protein CASSQAGDGYTF.